These 3 T cell receptor beta chains were all obtained from the same sample, sequenced in a study of T cell changes during pregnancy in multiple sclerosis. Profiled with immunoSEQ multiplex PCR; TCRdb holds only in-frame clones, not every one. The sample includes around 63,000 clones, 92% seen only once; the top ten take 2.8%. Material: peripheral blood, obtained in the third trimester of pregnancy. The receptors were gathered from a female donor in good health, enrolled as a control in a pregnancy study.

V usage is TRBV10-2 and J usage is TRBJ2-5; 11 bases fit TRBD2. The CDR3 has 14 residues. V lost 3 bases, J lost 4 bases, and 1 base stayed unmatched. Germline V gene data show CDR1 as WSHSY and CDR2 as SAAADI. As DNA, the CDR3 is TGCGCCAGCAGTGAACTAGCGGGAGCAGAGACCCAGTACTTC. Translating it yields CASSELAGAETQYF.

The chain uses TRBV27 and TRBJ2-4, with a possible D match to TRBD2 (5 bases). The CDR3 consists of 16 residues. V was pared by 6 bases and J by 1 base, with 16 bases between. Germline lookup yields CDR1 MNHEY and CDR2 SMNVEV (reference sequence). The CDR3 region is CASSLMADSAKNIQYF. The CDR3 coding sequence is TGTGCCAGCAGCCTCATGGCGGACTCGGCCAAAAACATTCAGTACTTC.

CDR3 sequence: CSVEDLGGTIYF. The CDR3 nucleotides are TGCAGCGTTGAAGATCTGGGGGGCACCATATATTTT. The chain has TRBV29-1 and TRBJ1-3; a possible D gene is TRBD1 (5 bases). The germline gives CDR1 SQVTM, CDR2 ANQGSEA. Trimming pared 0 bases from V and 9 bases from J, leaving 9 bases between. This CDR3 region has 12 residues.